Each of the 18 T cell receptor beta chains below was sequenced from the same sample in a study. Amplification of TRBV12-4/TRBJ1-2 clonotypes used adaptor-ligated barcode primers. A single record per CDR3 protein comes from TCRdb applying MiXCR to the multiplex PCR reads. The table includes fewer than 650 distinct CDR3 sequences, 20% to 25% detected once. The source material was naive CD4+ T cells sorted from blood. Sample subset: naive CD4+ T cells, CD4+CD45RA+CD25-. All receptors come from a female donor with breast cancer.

CDR3 DNA: TGTGCCAGCACCCTAATGGGACAGGGAATTTATGGCTACACCTTC. Translated, it gives CASTLMGQGIYGYTF. This chain joins TRBV12-3 or TRBV12-4 and TRBJ1-2, with TRBD1 matching over 9 bases. The CDR3 is 15 residues long. The trim removed 7 bases at V and 5 bases at J, leaving 11 bases unmatched.

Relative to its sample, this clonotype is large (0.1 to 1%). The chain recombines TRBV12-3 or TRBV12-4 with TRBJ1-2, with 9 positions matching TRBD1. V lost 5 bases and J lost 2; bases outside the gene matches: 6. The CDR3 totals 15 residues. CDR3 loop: CASSAGTGTNYGYTF. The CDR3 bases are TGTGCCAGCAGTGCCGGGACAGGGACAAACTATGGCTACACCTTC.

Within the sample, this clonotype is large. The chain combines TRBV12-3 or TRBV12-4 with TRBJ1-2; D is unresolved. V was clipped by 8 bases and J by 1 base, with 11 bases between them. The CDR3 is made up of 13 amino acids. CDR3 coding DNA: TGTGCCAGCCTAAGGGATCTTAACTATGGCTACACCTTC. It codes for CASLRDLNYGYTF.

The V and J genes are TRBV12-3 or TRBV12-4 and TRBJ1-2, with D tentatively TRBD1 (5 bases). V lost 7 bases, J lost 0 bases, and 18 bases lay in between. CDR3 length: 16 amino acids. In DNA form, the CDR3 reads TGTGCCAGCATCGTGGGACCAGGGATAGCTAACTATGGCTACACCTTC. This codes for CASIVGPGIANYGYTF.

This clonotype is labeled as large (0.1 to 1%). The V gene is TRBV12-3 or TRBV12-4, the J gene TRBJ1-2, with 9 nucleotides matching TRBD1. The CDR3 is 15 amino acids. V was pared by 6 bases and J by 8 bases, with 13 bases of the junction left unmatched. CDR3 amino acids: CASSRTGQGSYGYTF. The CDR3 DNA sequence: TGTGCCAGCAGCCGAACGGGACAGGGCTCCTACGGCTACACCTTC.

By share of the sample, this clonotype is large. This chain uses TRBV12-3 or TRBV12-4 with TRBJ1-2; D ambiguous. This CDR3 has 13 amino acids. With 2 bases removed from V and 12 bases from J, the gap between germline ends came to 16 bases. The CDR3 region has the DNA TGTGCCAGCAGTTTATCCCCACACCGTTCGGACACCTTC. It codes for CASSLSPHRSDTF.

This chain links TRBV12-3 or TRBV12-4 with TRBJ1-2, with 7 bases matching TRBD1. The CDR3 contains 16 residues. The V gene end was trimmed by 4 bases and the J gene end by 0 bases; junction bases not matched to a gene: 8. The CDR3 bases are TGTGCCAGCAGTTCGCCCGGGACAGACTCTAACTATGGCTACACCTTC. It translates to CASSSPGTDSNYGYTF.

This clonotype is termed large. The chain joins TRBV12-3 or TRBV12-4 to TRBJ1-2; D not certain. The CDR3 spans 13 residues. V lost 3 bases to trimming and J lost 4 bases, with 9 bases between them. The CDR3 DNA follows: TGTGCCAGCAGTTTCGGGCGGATCTATGGCTACACCTTC. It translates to CASSFGRIYGYTF.

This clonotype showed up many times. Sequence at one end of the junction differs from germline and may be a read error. The CDR3 protein is CASTLMGQGSTGHTF. Written as DNA, the CDR3 is TGTGCCAGCACCCTAATGGGACAGGGCTCCACTGGCCACACCTTC. The chain employs TRBV12-3 or TRBV12-4 and TRBJ1-2; 9 positions agree with TRBD1. This CDR3 comprises 15 residues.

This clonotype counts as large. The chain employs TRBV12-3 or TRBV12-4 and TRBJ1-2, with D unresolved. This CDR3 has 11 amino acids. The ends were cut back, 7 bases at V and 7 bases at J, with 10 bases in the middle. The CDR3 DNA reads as TGTGCCAGCACAGGACTAGGTGGCTACACCTTC. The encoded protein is CASTGLGGYTF.

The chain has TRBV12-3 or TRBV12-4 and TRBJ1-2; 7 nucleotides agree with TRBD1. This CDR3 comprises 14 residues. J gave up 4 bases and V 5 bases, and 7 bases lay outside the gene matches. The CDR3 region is CASSPGTDFYGYTF. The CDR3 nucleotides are TGTGCCAGCAGTCCCGGGACAGATTTCTATGGCTACACCTTC.

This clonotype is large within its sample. CDR3 nucleotide sequence: TGTGCCAGCAGTTTACAGCCTTCAAAGGGTAACTATGGCTACACCTTC. This sequence encodes CASSLQPSKGNYGYTF. This chain connects TRBV12-3 or TRBV12-4 to TRBJ1-2; D gene uncertain. The CDR3 has 16 residues. V was pared by 2 bases and J by 1 base, with 14 bases between.

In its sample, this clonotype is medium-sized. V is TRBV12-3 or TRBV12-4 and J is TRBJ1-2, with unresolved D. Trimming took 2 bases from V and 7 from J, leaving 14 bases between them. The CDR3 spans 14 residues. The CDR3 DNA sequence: TGTGCCAGCAGTTTATGGGAGGGTAACAGTGGCTACACCTTC. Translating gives CASSLWEGNSGYTF.

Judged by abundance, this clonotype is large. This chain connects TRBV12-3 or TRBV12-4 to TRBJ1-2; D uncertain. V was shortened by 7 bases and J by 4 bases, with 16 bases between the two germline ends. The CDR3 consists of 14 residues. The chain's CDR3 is CASKLRARGYGYTF. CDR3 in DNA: TGTGCCAGCAAGCTCCGGGCCCGAGGCTATGGCTACACCTTC.

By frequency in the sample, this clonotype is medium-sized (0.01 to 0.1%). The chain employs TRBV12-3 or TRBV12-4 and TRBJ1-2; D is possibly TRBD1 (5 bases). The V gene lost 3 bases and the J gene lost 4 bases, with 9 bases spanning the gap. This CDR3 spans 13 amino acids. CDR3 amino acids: CASSFEGIYGYTF. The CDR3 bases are TGTGCCAGCAGTTTCGAGGGGATCTATGGCTACACCTTC.

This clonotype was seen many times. The DNA of the CDR3 is TGTGCCAGCAGTGGACAGGGACAGGGCGGCGGCTACACCTTC. Translation gives CASSGQGQGGGYTF. The rearrangement uses TRBV12-3 or TRBV12-4 and TRBJ1-2, with 9 positions matching TRBD1. The ends lost 5 bases at V and 8 bases at J; junction bases unmatched: 9. The CDR3 extends over 14 amino acids.

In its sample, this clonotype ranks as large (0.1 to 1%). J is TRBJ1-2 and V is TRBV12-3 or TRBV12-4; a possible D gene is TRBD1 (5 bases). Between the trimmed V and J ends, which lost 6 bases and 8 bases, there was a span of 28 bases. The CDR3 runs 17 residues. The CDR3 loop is CASSLMGLGTSSTGYTF. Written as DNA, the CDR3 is TGTGCCAGCAGCCTTATGGGCCTAGGGACGAGTTCTACGGGCTACACCTTC.

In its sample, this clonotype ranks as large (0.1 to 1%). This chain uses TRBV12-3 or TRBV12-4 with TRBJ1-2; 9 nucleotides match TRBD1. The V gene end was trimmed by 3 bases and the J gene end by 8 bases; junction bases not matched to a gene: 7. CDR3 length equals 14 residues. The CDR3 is CASSFRRTGEGYTF. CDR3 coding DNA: TGTGCCAGCAGTTTCCGAAGGACAGGGGAAGGCTACACCTTC.